One T cell receptor (beta chain) is described in this entry. The antigen is undetermined. The length of the CDR3 is 15 residues. Germline V lookup: CDR1 SGHRS, CDR2 YFSETQ. Trimming removed 1 base from V and 2 bases from J; junction bases left unmatched: 3. The assay was immunoSEQ multiplex PCR, and TCRdb's table has in-frame clones only and misses some. The sample contains 25,000 to 30,000 clones, less than 90% of which appear only once. The sample originates from a study of PD-L1 blockade in urothelial cancer. Looking at the study overall: Investigators checked blood 3 weeks (second dose) and 6 weeks after treatment start. Findings of the study overall: Pretreatment clonality of the blood TCR repertoire below the median was predictive of superior survival.

The sample's time point: peripheral blood 6 weeks after treatment start. The starting material was PBMCs, obtained around atezolizumab (anti-PD-L1) treatment. The V call is TRBV5-1, the J call TRBJ2-1; 7 bases fit TRBD2. This receptor was taken from a man aged 65 to 85 with urothelial cancer. The CDR3 here is CASSLIAGAYNEQFF. In DNA form, the CDR3 reads TGCGCCAGCAGCTTGATTGCGGGAGCCTACAATGAGCAGTTCTTC.